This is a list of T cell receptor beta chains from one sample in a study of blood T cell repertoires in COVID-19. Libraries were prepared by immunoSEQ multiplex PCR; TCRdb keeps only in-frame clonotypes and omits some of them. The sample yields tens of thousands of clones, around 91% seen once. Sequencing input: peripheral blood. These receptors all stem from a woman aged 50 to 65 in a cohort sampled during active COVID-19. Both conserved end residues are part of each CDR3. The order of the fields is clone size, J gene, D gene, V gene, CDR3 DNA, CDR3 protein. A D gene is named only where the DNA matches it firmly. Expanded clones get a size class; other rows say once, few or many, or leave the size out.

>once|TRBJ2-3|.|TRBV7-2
TGTGCCAGCAGCTTAGTCTACACAGATACGCAGTATTTT
CASSLVYTDTQYF
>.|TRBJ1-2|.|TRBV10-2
TGCGCCAGCAGTGAAAGAAACAGCTATGGCTACACCTTC
CASSERNSYGYTF
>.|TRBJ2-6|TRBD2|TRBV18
TGTGCCAGCTCACCGGTCGGGGGGACTGGGGCCAACGTCCTGACTTTC
CASSPVGGTGANVLTF
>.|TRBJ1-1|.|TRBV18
TGTGCCAGCTCACCAGAAGTGGCAGGGCTGAACACTGAAGCTTTCTTT
CASSPEVAGLNTEAFF
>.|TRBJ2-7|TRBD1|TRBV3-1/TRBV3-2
TGTGCCAGCAGCCGACAGGGGTCGGGCGAGCAGTACTTC
CASSRQGSGEQYF
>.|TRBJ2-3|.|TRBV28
TGTGCCAGCAGTTTATCGGGCACAGATACGCAGTATTTT
CASSLSGTDTQYF
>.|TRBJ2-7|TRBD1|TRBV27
TGTGCCAGCAGTCCCCAAACAGGGGCCTCCTACGAGCAGTACTTC
CASSPQTGASYEQYF
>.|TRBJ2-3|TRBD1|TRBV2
TGTGCCAGCCTCGGCCTCGCGACAGGGTACCCCGATACGCAGTATTTT
CASLGLATGYPDTQYF
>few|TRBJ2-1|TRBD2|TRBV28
TGTGCCAGCAGTCCCCAGCGGAGTGGCGGGAGACCCAATGAGCAGTTCTTC
CASSPQRSGGRPNEQFF
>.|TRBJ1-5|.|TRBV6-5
TGTGCCAGCACCCTCAGTAGCAGCAATCAGCCCCAGCATTTT
CASTLSSSNQPQHF
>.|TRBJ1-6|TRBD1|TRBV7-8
TGTGCCAGCTACCACGGGACAGGGTTCGGGTCACCCCTCCACTTT
CASYHGTGFGSPLHF
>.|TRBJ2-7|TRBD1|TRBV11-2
TGTGCCAGCAGCCGGGGACAGCACGAGCAGTACTTC
CASSRGQHEQYF
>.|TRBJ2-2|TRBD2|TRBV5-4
TGTGCCAGCAGCGCGGGACTAGCGGGAGGGCCGTCCGGGGAGCTGTTTTTT
CASSAGLAGGPSGELFF
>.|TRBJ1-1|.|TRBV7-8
TGTGCCAGCAGCTCCCCGGCAGGGAGGCCCACTGAAGCTTTCTTT
CASSSPAGRPTEAFF
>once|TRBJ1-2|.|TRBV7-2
TGTGCCAGCAGCTCCCGCTTCGGGGGACCCCTCTATGGCTACACCTTC
CASSSRFGGPLYGYTF
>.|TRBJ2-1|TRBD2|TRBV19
TGTGCCACCCAACTAGCGGGATCCCACAATGAGCAGTTCTTC
CATQLAGSHNEQFF
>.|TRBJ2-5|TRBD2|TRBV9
TGTGCCAGCAGCGTTAGGTCTTCGGGGAGCGGGAGTGCACAAGAGACCCAGTACTTC
CASSVRSSGSGSAQETQYF
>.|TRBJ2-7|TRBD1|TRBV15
TGTGCCACCAGCGGGGTCAGGGGGACAGTACACTACGAGCAGTACTTC
CATSGVRGTVHYEQYF
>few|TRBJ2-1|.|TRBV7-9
TGTGCCAGCAGCTTTTGGGTCGGGGTCAGCTCCTACAATGAGCAGTTCTTC
CASSFWVGVSSYNEQFF
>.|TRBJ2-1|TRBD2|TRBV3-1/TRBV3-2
TGTGCCAGCAGCCAAGGCTGGACTAGCGGCTACAATGAGCAGTTCTTC
CASSQGWTSGYNEQFF
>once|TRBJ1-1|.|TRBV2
TGTGCCAGCAACCTGGGGGGGGGCGAGGCTTTCTTT
CASNLGGGEAFF
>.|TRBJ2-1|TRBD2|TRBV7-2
TGTGCCAGCAGCTTAGCCTGGACTAGCGGAGGAGAGCAGTTCTTC
CASSLAWTSGGEQFF
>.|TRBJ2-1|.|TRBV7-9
TGTGTCAGCAGCTCCTCCCGTCTAGACCATGAGCAGTTCTTC
CVSSSSRLDHEQFF
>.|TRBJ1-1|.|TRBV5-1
TGCGCCAGCAGCTTGGCTCCAGGGAACACTGAAGCTTTCTTT
CASSLAPGNTEAFF
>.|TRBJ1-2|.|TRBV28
TGTGCCAGCAGTTCCCCCCGAGGATTTAAGGGCTACACCTTC
CASSSPRGFKGYTF
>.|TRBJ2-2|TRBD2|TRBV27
TGTGCCAGCAGTTTAATTGGCGGGAGAGGGAACACCGGGGAGCTGTTTTTT
CASSLIGGRGNTGELFF
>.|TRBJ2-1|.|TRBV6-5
TGTGCCAGCCCTTTTCACAATGAGCAGTTCTTC
CASPFHNEQFF
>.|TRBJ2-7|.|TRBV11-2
TGTGCCAGCAGCTTAGCGGTCCGTGGGCGGGACGAGCAGTACTTC
CASSLAVRGRDEQYF
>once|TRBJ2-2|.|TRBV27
TGTGCCAGCAGGTCGGGACAGAACACCGGGGAGCTGTTTTTT
CASRSGQNTGELFF
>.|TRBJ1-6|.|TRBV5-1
TGCGCCAGCAGCTTGGCCTCGGGGGACTACCTACCCCTCCACTTT
CASSLASGDYLPLHF
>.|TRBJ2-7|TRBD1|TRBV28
TGTGCCAGCACCGTGGGGGGGACAGGGCAAGGCGAGCAGTACTTC
CASTVGGTGQGEQYF
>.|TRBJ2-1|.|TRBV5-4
TGTGCCAGCCGATTGGACTTGAGCTCCTACAATGAGCAGTTCTTC
CASRLDLSSYNEQFF
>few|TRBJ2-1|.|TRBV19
TGTGCCAGTAGTAATGACTGGTTTGAGCAGTTCTTC
CASSNDWFEQFF
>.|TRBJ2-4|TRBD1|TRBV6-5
TGTGCCAGCAGCCCGACAGGGGGTTGGGGAAACATTCAGTACTTC
CASSPTGGWGNIQYF
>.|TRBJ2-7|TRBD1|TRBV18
TGTGCCAGCTCACCTCCGGGGACAGGGGTCTACGAGCAGTACTTC
CASSPPGTGVYEQYF
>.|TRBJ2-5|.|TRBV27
TGTGCCAGCACCTCCGGTTTAGCCGGGAAAGAGACCCAGTACTTC
CASTSGLAGKETQYF
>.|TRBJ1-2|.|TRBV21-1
TGTGCCAGCCGACTTATCGAGACGGGGGTGGAGATATGGGGTTACTATGGCTACACCTTC
CASRLIETGVEIWGYYGYTF
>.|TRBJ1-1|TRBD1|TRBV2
TGTGCCAGCAGGGTGGACAGGGGTGCGGGTGAAGCTTTCTTT
CASRVDRGAGEAFF
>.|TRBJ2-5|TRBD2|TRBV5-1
TGCGCCAGCAGCCAACATAGCGGGAGCGGGGGGGAGACCCAGTACTTC
CASSQHSGSGGETQYF
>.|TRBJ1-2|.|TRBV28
TGTGCCAGCAGTTTACCGGGGTCGGCCTATGGCTACACCTTC
CASSLPGSAYGYTF
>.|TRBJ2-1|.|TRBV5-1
TGCGCCAGCAGCCTCCCATGGAGCGGCCCTGACAATGAGCAGTTCTTC
CASSLPWSGPDNEQFF
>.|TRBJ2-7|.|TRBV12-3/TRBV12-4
TGTGCCAGCAGTGACAGGTACGAGCAGTACTTC
CASSDRYEQYF
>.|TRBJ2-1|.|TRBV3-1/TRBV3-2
TGTGCCAGCAGCCAAGATCCGGGAGCGGATGAGCAGTTCTTC
CASSQDPGADEQFF
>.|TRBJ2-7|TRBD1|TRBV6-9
TGTGCCAGTCACGACAGGGGCGATAAAGACGAGCAGTACTTC
CASHDRGDKDEQYF
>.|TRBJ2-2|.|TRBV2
TGTGCCAGCAGCGCTAGCTTGAACACCGGGGAGCTGTTTTTT
CASSASLNTGELFF
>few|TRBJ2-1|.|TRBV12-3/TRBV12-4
TGTGCCAGCAACGTACTTCTACGTGAGCAGTTCTTC
CASNVLLREQFF
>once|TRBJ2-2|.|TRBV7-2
TGTGCCAGCAGCCCCCCAAGCGGTCTCGGGGAGCTGTTTTTT
CASSPPSGLGELFF
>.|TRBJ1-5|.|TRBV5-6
TGTGCCAGCAGCTTGAGGGGAAGCAATCAGCCCCAGCATTTT
CASSLRGSNQPQHF
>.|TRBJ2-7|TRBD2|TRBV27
TGTGCCAGCAGTAGGGGGACTAGCGGGACCTACGAGCAGTACTTC
CASSRGTSGTYEQYF
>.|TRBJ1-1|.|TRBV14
TGTGCCAGCAGCCAGCAGGGGAAGCAGTCTTTCTTT
CASSQQGKQSFF
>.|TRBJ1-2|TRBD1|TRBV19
TGTGCCAGTAATCCGACAGGGAGCGGCTATGGCTACACCTTC
CASNPTGSGYGYTF
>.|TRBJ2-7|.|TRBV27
TGTGCCAGCAGTCATGAGGGATCACCGACCTACGAGCAGTACTTC
CASSHEGSPTYEQYF
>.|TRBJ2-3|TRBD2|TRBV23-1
TGCGCCAGTCGACTAGCTCGAGAGACAGATACGCAGTATTTT
CASRLARETDTQYF
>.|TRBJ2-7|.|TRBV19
TGTGCCAGTAGTATAGGTACAGGTTCCTACGAGCAGTACTTC
CASSIGTGSYEQYF
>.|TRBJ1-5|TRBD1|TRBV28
TGTGCCAGCAGTTTTTATTCCAGGGGACAGGCTAGCAATCAGCCCCAGCATTTT
CASSFYSRGQASNQPQHF
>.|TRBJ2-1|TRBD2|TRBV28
TGTGCCAGCAGCCACGGACTAGCGAGAGGAAAGAGGAATGAGCAGTTCTTC
CASSHGLARGKRNEQFF
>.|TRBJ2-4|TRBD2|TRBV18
TGTGCCAGCTCACAATCGGCGGGAGTGGGGAACATTCAGTACTTC
CASSQSAGVGNIQYF
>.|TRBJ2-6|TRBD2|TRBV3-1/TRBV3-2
TGTGCCAGCAGCCAAGAGGGGCGGGAGGCCATCTCTGGGGCCAACGTCCTGACTTTC
CASSQEGREAISGANVLTF
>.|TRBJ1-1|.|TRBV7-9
TGTGCCAGCAGCTTAGCGATACAGCCAAAGAACACTGAAGCTTTCTTT
CASSLAIQPKNTEAFF